The rows below give T cell receptor beta chains drawn from one sample of a study of OX40 agonist ivuxolimab in advanced cancers. Repertoires were generated with immunoSEQ multiplex PCR, while TCRdb's copy carries only in-frame clones and drops some. Of more than 50,000 clones listed, around 83% are singletons. The sample in question was CD4+ or CD8+ T cells sorted from blood, obtained in a trial of the OX40 agonist ivuxolimab. The receptor set was obtained from an adult with an advanced solid tumor such as melanoma, head and neck, liver or kidney cancer. Each CDR3 is given without its conserved first and last residue. A D gene is named only where the DNA matches it firmly.

d_call: NA
v_call: TRBV6-1
j_call: TRBJ1-4
cdr3_aa: ASSSGGWTNEKLF

d_call: NA
v_call: TRBV29-1
j_call: TRBJ2-1
cdr3_aa: SVEDLTVSSYNEQF

d_call: TRBD2
v_call: TRBV2
j_call: TRBJ2-3
cdr3_aa: ASTKGLAFTSTDTQY

d_call: TRBD1
v_call: TRBV27
j_call: TRBJ1-1
cdr3_aa: ASSLSLGTGVGAF

d_call: NA
v_call: TRBV7-9
j_call: TRBJ2-7
cdr3_aa: ASSYGLFSYEQY

d_call: TRBD2
v_call: TRBV11-3
j_call: TRBJ2-3
cdr3_aa: ASSPSRGGDTQY

d_call: TRBD1
v_call: TRBV29-1
j_call: TRBJ1-4
cdr3_aa: SVGTGNEKLF

d_call: TRBD1
v_call: TRBV7-7
j_call: TRBJ1-3
cdr3_aa: ASSPRTGPSVPGNTIY

d_call: NA
v_call: TRBV10-2
j_call: TRBJ1-1
cdr3_aa: ASSEGGNTEAF

d_call: NA
v_call: TRBV7-9
j_call: TRBJ1-1
cdr3_aa: ASSATQNTEAF

d_call: TRBD2
v_call: TRBV5-8
j_call: TRBJ2-5
cdr3_aa: ASSLGASGVEETQY

d_call: TRBD2
v_call: TRBV4-1
j_call: TRBJ2-1
cdr3_aa: ASSQTGLAGALNNEQF

d_call: NA
v_call: TRBV5-4
j_call: TRBJ2-7
cdr3_aa: ASSLAGGTYEQY

d_call: NA
v_call: TRBV2
j_call: TRBJ1-1
cdr3_aa: ASSELENTEAF

d_call: TRBD2
v_call: TRBV4-1
j_call: TRBJ2-2
cdr3_aa: ASGRGGTGELF

d_call: NA
v_call: TRBV15
j_call: TRBJ1-6
cdr3_aa: ATSRDPGRLNSPLH

d_call: NA
v_call: TRBV10-1
j_call: TRBJ2-1
cdr3_aa: ASSESPVEANEQF

d_call: NA
v_call: TRBV28
j_call: TRBJ2-7
cdr3_aa: ASLTSGDSYEQY

d_call: NA
v_call: TRBV15
j_call: TRBJ2-3
cdr3_aa: ATSAPGDTQY

d_call: NA
v_call: TRBV6-6
j_call: TRBJ2-3
cdr3_aa: ASRDGKADTQY

d_call: TRBD1
v_call: TRBV2
j_call: TRBJ2-2
cdr3_aa: ASTNPTGGPNTGELF

d_call: TRBD1
v_call: TRBV6-1
j_call: TRBJ2-5
cdr3_aa: ASSESRMGQGGETQY

d_call: TRBD1
v_call: TRBV19
j_call: TRBJ1-2
cdr3_aa: ASSPLGDRNYGYT

d_call: NA
v_call: TRBV5-1
j_call: TRBJ1-1
cdr3_aa: ASSQKGDTEAF

d_call: NA
v_call: TRBV10-1
j_call: TRBJ2-2
cdr3_aa: ASSEGLLSGELF

d_call: NA
v_call: TRBV7-2
j_call: TRBJ1-3
cdr3_aa: ASSSQGTGNTIY

d_call: TRBD2
v_call: TRBV2
j_call: TRBJ2-3
cdr3_aa: ASSPGLASDTQY

d_call: NA
v_call: TRBV30
j_call: TRBJ1-2
cdr3_aa: AWSVHGYGYT

d_call: NA
v_call: TRBV18
j_call: TRBJ1-2
cdr3_aa: ASSPDSAYGYT

d_call: TRBD1
v_call: TRBV4-1
j_call: TRBJ2-5
cdr3_aa: ASRSTGGGETQY

d_call: TRBD1
v_call: TRBV19
j_call: TRBJ1-2
cdr3_aa: ATQGGPNYYGYT

d_call: NA
v_call: TRBV7-2
j_call: TRBJ1-6
cdr3_aa: ASSLDLGISYNSPLH

d_call: TRBD1
v_call: TRBV11-2
j_call: TRBJ1-1
cdr3_aa: ASSFVGQGTTEAF

d_call: TRBD2
v_call: TRBV6-5
j_call: TRBJ2-5
cdr3_aa: ASRTGGRVGETQY

d_call: TRBD1
v_call: TRBV7-2
j_call: TRBJ2-2
cdr3_aa: ASRPIGGDTGELF

d_call: NA
v_call: TRBV2
j_call: TRBJ1-3
cdr3_aa: ASRNKGPISGNTIY

d_call: TRBD2
v_call: TRBV19
j_call: TRBJ2-1
cdr3_aa: ASSAGTRYNEQF

d_call: TRBD2
v_call: TRBV5-6
j_call: TRBJ2-5
cdr3_aa: ASSLRGLAEETQY

d_call: NA
v_call: TRBV10-3
j_call: TRBJ1-1
cdr3_aa: AISERPGRGMGTEAF

d_call: NA
v_call: TRBV6-1
j_call: TRBJ2-7
cdr3_aa: ASSLSYSSYEQY

d_call: NA
v_call: TRBV18
j_call: TRBJ1-1
cdr3_aa: ASSGIGAEAF

d_call: NA
v_call: TRBV10-3
j_call: TRBJ1-5
cdr3_aa: AISPQGPEGTRNQPQH

d_call: TRBD1
v_call: TRBV27
j_call: TRBJ1-1
cdr3_aa: ASSRSGQGEEAF

d_call: NA
v_call: TRBV2
j_call: TRBJ1-2
cdr3_aa: ASSGGWDYGYT

d_call: NA
v_call: TRBV15
j_call: TRBJ2-7
cdr3_aa: ATSIWDSYEQY

d_call: TRBD2
v_call: TRBV4-2
j_call: TRBJ2-2
cdr3_aa: ASSQDFTSVSGELF

d_call: NA
v_call: TRBV6-1
j_call: TRBJ1-3
cdr3_aa: ASSGQYQKGSSGNTIY

d_call: TRBD2
v_call: TRBV30
j_call: TRBJ2-5
cdr3_aa: AWRPAGGETQY

d_call: NA
v_call: TRBV4-1
j_call: TRBJ2-2
cdr3_aa: ASSQNTGELF

d_call: NA
v_call: TRBV5-1
j_call: TRBJ2-5
cdr3_aa: ASSLEGSTQETQY

d_call: TRBD1
v_call: TRBV5-6
j_call: TRBJ2-7
cdr3_aa: ASSLGTGGYEQY

d_call: TRBD1
v_call: TRBV5-1
j_call: TRBJ1-6
cdr3_aa: ASSSGTVNSPLH

d_call: NA
v_call: TRBV19
j_call: TRBJ1-2
cdr3_aa: ASSKDGFNYGYT

d_call: TRBD2
v_call: TRBV11-2
j_call: TRBJ2-3
cdr3_aa: ASSSGGAGADTQY

d_call: NA
v_call: TRBV6-1
j_call: TRBJ2-7
cdr3_aa: ASSENRTPGEQY

d_call: NA
v_call: TRBV5-6
j_call: TRBJ2-5
cdr3_aa: ASSLYQGSGIETQY

d_call: NA
v_call: TRBV4-3
j_call: TRBJ2-2
cdr3_aa: ASSQELTANTGELF

d_call: TRBD2
v_call: TRBV2
j_call: TRBJ2-7
cdr3_aa: ASSVRLAGGRSYEQY

d_call: NA
v_call: TRBV27
j_call: TRBJ2-1
cdr3_aa: ASSSIDKYNEQF